The rows below give T cell receptor beta chains drawn from one sample of a study of cytomegalovirus exposure and HLA in healthy donors. Clones were sequenced by immunoSEQ multiplex PCR, and TCRdb holds only the in-frame ones, with some missing. The sample has under 200,000 clones, around 92% seen once. Sequencing input: PBMCs. These receptors were obtained from a young man in good health and CMV-seropositive. CDR3s include the opening cysteine and the closing phenylalanine or tryptophan. A D gene is named only where the DNA matches it firmly. The size of a clone is reported for some rows only, either as once, few or many, or as a class for expanded clones.

clone_size d_call j_call v_call cdr3_length cdr3_aa cdr3_nt
. TRBD1 TRBJ2-2 TRBV19 13 CASSQGATGELFF TGTGCCAGTAGCCAGGGGGCGACCGGGGAGCTGTTTTTT
. . TRBJ1-4 TRBV5-1 15 CASSRLGGEGEKLFF TGCGCCAGCAGCCGGCTTGGGGGGGAGGGAGAAAAACTGTTTTTT
. TRBD2 TRBJ2-7 TRBV19 15 CASSSKLADTYEQYF TGTGCCAGTAGTTCAAAACTAGCGGATACCTACGAGCAGTACTTC
. . TRBJ2-7 TRBV6-6 15 CASSYLSGSSSEQYF TGTGCCAGCAGTTACTTATCGGGGAGTTCATCCGAGCAGTACTTC
. . TRBJ2-7 TRBV19 14 CASREQTGPYEQYF TGTGCCAGTAGGGAGCAGACAGGTCCCTACGAGCAGTACTTC
. TRBD2 TRBJ2-7 TRBV28 16 CASASGGGTIVYEQYF TGTGCCAGCGCCTCTGGGGGGGGGACTATAGTATACGAGCAGTACTTC
few TRBD2 TRBJ2-2 TRBV5-5 15 CASSLVGTTPGELFF TGTGCCAGCAGCTTGGTTGGGACTACCCCAGGGGAGCTGTTTTTT
. TRBD2 TRBJ2-1 TRBV5-6 15 CASSPLAGAYNEQFF TGTGCCAGCAGCCCCCTAGCGGGAGCCTACAATGAGCAGTTCTTC
. TRBD1 TRBJ1-3 TRBV10-3 15 CAISEQGGFGNTIYF TGTGCCATCAGTGAACAGGGGGGGTTCGGAAACACCATATATTTT
. TRBD2 TRBJ2-6 TRBV5-8 15 CASSFGGDGANVLTF TGTGCCAGCAGCTTTGGGGGGGATGGGGCCAACGTCCTGACTTTC
. . TRBJ2-7 TRBV7-6 15 CASSLARGSGYEQYF TGTGCCAGCAGCTTAGCCCGAGGTAGCGGTTACGAGCAGTACTTC
. TRBD1 TRBJ1-5 TRBV6-1 15 CASRGTGRGAQPQHF TGTGCCAGCAGAGGGACAGGGAGGGGGGCTCAGCCCCAGCATTTT
. TRBD2 TRBJ2-7 TRBV4-1 17 CASSQDPSSGRAYEQYF TGCGCCAGCAGCCAAGACCCTTCTAGCGGGAGGGCCTACGAGCAGTACTTC
. . TRBJ2-5 TRBV5-1 12 CASSPGSETQYF TGCGCCAGCAGCCCTGGCTCAGAGACCCAGTACTTC
. . TRBJ2-5 TRBV7-9 16 CASSLISNRSEETQYF TGTGCCAGCAGCTTAATCTCGAACAGGTCCGAGGAGACCCAGTACTTC
. . TRBJ1-5 TRBV30 13 CAWSIQGNQPQHF TGTGCCTGGAGTATTCAGGGAAATCAGCCCCAGCATTTT
. TRBD1 TRBJ2-7 TRBV19 17 CASSPAGTGGLSYEQYF TGTGCCAGTAGTCCGGCCGGGACAGGGGGTTTATCCTACGAGCAGTACTTC
. . TRBJ2-7 TRBV6-4 11 CATTKSYEQYF TGTGCCACCACTAAGTCCTACGAGCAGTACTTC
. . TRBJ2-3 TRBV7-3 16 CASSRSAAAVEDTQYF TGTGCCAGCAGCCGATCCGCGGCGGCGGTGGAAGATACGCAGTATTTT
once TRBD1 TRBJ2-5 TRBV19 13 CASSMGQTETQYF TGTGCCAGTAGTATGGGACAGACAGAGACCCAGTACTTC
. TRBD1 TRBJ1-5 TRBV28 14 CASRPEGAGQPQHF TGTGCCAGCAGGCCTGAGGGGGCTGGTCAGCCCCAGCATTTT
. TRBD2 TRBJ2-1 TRBV2 16 CASSGLAGEAYNEQFF TGTGCCAGCAGTGGACTAGCGGGAGAGGCCTACAATGAGCAGTTCTTC
. . TRBJ2-7 TRBV6-1 16 CASSEAMRESGYEQYF TGTGCCAGCAGTGAAGCAATGCGGGAATCGGGCTACGAGCAGTACTTC